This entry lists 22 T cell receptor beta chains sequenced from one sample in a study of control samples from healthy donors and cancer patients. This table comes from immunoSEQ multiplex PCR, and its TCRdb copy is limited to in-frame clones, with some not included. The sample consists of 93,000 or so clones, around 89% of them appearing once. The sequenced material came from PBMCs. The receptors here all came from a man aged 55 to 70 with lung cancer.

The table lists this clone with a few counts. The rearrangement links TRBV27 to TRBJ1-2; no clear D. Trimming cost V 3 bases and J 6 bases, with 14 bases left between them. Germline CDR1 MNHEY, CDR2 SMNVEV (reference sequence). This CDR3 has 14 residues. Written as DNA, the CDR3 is TGTGCCAGCAGTTTTTCTACAGCCAGGAATGGCTACACCTTC. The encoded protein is CASSFSTARNGYTF.

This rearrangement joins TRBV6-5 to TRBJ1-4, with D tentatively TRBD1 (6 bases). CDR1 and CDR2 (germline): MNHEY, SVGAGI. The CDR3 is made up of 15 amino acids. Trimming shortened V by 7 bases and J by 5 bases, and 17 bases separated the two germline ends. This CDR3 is CASKDGGGWNEKLFF. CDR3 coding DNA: TGTGCCAGCAAGGATGGGGGCGGGTGGAATGAAAAACTGTTTTTT.

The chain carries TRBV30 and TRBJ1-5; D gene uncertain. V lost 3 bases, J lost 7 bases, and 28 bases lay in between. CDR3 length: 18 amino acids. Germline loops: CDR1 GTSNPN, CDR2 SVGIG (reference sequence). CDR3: CAWSVTPFAAGGRQPQHF. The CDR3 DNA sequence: TGTGCCTGGAGCGTTACCCCATTCGCAGCCGGAGGTCGGCAGCCCCAGCATTTT.

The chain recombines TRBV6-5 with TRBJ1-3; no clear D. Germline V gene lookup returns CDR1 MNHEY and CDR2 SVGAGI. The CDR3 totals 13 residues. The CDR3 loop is CAIRFASGNTIYF. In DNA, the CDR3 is TGTGCTATCCGGTTTGCCTCTGGAAACACCATATATTTT.

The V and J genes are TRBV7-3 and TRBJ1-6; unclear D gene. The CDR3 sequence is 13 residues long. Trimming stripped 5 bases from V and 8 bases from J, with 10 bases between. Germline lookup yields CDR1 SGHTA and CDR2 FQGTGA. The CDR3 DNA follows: TGTGCCAGCAGCCTCACACGAGATTCACCCCTCCACTTT. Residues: CASSLTRDSPLHF. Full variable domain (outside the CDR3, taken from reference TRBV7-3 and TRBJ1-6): GAGVSQTPSNKVTEKGKYVELRCDPISGHTALYWYRQSLGQGPEFLIYFQGTGAADDSGLPNDRFFAVRPEGSVSTLKIQRTERGDSAVYLCASSLTRDSPLHFGNGTRLTVT.

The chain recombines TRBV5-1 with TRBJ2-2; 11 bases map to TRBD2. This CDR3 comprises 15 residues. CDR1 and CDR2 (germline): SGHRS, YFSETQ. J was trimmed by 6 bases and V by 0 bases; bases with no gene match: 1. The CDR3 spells CASSLASGGSGELFF. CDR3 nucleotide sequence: TGCGCCAGCAGCTTGGCTAGCGGGGGGTCCGGGGAGCTGTTTTTT. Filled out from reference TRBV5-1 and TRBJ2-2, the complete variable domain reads KAGVTQTPRYLIKTRGQQVTLSCSPISGHRSVSWYQQTPGQGLQFLFEYFSETQRNKGNFPGRFSGRQFSNSRSEMNVSTLELGDSALYLCASSLASGGSGELFFGEGSRLTVL.

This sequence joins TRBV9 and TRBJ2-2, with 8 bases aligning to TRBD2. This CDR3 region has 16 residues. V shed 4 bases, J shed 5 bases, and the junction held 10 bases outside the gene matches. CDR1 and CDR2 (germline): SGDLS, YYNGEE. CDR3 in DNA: TGTGCCAGCAGCCCCACCTCGGGGGGGAGAACCGGGGAGCTGTTTTTT. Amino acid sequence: CASSPTSGGRTGELFF.

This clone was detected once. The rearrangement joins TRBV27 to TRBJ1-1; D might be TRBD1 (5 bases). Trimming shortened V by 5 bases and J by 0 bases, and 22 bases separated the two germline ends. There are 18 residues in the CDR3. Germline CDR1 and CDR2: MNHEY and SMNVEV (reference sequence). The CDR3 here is CASSPLARGRALNTEAFF. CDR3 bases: TGTGCCAGCAGTCCCCTCGCTAGGGGTCGAGCGTTGAACACTGAAGCTTTCTTT.

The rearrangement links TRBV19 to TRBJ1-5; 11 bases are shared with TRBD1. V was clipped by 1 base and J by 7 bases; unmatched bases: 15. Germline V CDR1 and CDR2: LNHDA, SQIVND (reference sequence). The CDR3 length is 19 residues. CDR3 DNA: TGTGCCAGTAGTATAGCGCGGAGCGCTGCGGACAGGGGGCACCAGCCCCAGCATTTT. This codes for CASSIARSAADRGHQPQHF.

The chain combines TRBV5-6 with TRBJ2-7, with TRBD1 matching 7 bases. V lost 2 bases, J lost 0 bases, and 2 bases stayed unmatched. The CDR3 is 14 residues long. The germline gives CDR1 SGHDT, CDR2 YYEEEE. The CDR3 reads CASSLRDSSYEQYF. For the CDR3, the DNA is TGTGCCAGCAGCTTAAGGGACAGCTCCTACGAGCAGTACTTC. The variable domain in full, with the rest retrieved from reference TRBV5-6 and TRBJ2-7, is DAGVTQSPTHLIKTRGQQVTLRCSPKSGHDTVSWYQQALGQGPQFIFQYYEEEERQRGNFPDRFSGHQFPNYSSELNVNALLLGDSALYLCASSLRDSSYEQYFGPGTRLTVT.

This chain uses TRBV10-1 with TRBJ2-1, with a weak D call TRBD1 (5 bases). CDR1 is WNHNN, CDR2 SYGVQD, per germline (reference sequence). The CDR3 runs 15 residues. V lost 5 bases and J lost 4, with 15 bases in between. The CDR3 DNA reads TGCGCCAGCAGTTCGTCCGACAGAGAGTACAATGAGCAGTTCTTC. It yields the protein CASSSSDREYNEQFF.

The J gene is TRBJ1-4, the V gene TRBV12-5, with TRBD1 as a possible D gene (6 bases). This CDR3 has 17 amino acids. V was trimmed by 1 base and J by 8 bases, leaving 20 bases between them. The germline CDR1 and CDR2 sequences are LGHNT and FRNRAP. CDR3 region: CASGLGGLAGVGEKLFF. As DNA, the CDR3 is TGTGCTAGTGGTTTGGGAGGTTTGGCAGGGGTAGGGGAAAAACTGTTTTTT. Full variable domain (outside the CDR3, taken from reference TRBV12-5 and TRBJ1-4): DARVTQTPRHKVTEMGQEVTMRCQPILGHNTVFWYRQTMMQGLELLAYFRNRAPLDDSGMPKDRFSAEMPDATLATLKIQPSEPRDSAVYFCASGLGGLAGVGEKLFFGSGTQLSVL.

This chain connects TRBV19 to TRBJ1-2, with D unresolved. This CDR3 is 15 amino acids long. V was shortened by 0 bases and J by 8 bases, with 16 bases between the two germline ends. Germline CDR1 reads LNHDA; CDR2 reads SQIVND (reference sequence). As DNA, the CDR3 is TGTGCCAGTAGTATAGACGCGTTCCAGAGACTCGGCTACACCTTC. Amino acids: CASSIDAFQRLGYTF.

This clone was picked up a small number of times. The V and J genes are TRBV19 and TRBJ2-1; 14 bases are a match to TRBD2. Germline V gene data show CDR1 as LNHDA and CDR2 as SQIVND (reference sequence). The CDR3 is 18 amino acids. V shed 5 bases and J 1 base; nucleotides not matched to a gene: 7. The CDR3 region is CASSATSGGARSYNEQFF. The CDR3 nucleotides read TGTGCCAGTAGTGCGACTAGCGGGGGGGCAAGGTCCTACAATGAGCAGTTCTTC.

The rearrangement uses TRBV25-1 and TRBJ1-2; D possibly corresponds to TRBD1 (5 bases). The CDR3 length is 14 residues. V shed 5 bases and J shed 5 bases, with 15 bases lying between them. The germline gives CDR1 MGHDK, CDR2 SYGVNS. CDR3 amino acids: CASSPGTRLYGYTF. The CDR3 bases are TGTGCCAGCAGTCCCGGGACCAGGCTTTATGGCTACACCTTC.

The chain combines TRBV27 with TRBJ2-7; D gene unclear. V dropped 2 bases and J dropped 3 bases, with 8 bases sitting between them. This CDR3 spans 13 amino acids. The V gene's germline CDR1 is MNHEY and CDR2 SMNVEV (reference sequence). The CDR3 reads CASSLKRNYEQYF. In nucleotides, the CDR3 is TGTGCCAGCAGTTTAAAGAGGAACTACGAGCAGTACTTC.

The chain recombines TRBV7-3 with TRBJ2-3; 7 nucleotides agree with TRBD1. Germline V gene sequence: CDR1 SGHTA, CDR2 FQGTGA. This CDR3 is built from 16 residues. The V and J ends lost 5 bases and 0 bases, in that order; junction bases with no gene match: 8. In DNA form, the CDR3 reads TGTGCCAGCAGCCCAGGGACAGCTACTAGCACAGATACGCAGTATTTT. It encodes CASSPGTATSTDTQYF.

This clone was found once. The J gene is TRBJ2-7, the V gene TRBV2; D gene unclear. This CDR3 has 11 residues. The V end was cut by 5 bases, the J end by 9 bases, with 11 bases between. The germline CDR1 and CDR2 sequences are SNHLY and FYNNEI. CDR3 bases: TGTGCCAGCAGTAATGGGCAGCCGCAGTACGTC. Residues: CASSNGQPQYV.

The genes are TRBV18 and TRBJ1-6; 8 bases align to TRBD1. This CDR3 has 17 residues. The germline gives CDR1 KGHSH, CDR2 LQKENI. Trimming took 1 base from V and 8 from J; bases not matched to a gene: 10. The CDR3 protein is CASSPRTPTGADSPLHF. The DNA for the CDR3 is TGTGCCAGCTCACCACGAACCCCGACAGGGGCGGATTCACCCCTCCACTTT.

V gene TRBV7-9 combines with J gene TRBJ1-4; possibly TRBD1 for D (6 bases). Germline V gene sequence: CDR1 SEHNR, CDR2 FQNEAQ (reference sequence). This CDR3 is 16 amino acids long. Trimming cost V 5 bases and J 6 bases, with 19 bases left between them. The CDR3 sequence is CASSVQTTGLYEKLFF. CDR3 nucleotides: TGTGCCAGCAGCGTACAGACGACAGGACTCTATGAAAAACTGTTTTTT.

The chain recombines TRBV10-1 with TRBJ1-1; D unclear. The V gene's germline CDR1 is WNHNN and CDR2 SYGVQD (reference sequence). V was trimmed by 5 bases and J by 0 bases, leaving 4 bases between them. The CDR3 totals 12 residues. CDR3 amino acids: CASSRMNTEAFF. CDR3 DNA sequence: TGCGCCAGCAGTCGGATGAACACTGAAGCTTTCTTT.

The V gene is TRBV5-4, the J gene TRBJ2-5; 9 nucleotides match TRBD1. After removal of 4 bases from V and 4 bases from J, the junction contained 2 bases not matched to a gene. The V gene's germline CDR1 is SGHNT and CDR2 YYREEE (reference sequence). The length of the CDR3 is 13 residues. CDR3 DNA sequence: TGTGCCAGCAGCGGGACAGGGCCAGAGACCCAGTACTTC. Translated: CASSGTGPETQYF.